Included here is one T cell receptor (beta chain) sequence, with context. The antigen is undetermined. CDR3 length: 15 residues. Trimming took 3 bases from V and 2 from J; bases not matched to a gene: 3. Germline loops: CDR1 SEHNR, CDR2 FQNEAQ (reference sequence). These data belong to a study of beta chain features in type 1 diabetes. The study, taken as a whole, reports: In the patient group, naive, central memory and Treg TCRB repertoires seemed more alike than in the healthy donor group.

Donors contributed one heparinised blood draw apiece, averaging about 110 mL. Sorting of CD4+ naive, central memory, regulatory and stem cell-like memory cells was performed via CD45RO/CCR7/CD25/CD127/CD95/CD27. Sorted populations were all over 95% pure. As every portion of the isolated RNA was reverse transcribed, the sequencing read expressed TCRB transcripts. Only in-frame clones appear in the TCRdb table, and some are missing; sequencing was by immunoSEQ multiplex PCR. The table lists about 150,000 clones, roughly 53% of them singletons. The chain employs TRBV7-9 and TRBJ1-5; 8 bases are a match to TRBD1. The receptor was derived from a man between 18 and 29 years old in good health. Sequencing was done on a sample of Tregs from blood. In nucleotides, the CDR3 is TGTGCCAGCAGCTTCGGACAGGGCCGCAATCAGCCCCAGCATTTT. Amino acids: CASSFGQGRNQPQHF.